These 27 T cell receptor beta chains originate from one sample sequenced in a study of blood T cells in healthy people across ages. Together with a sample-barcoded 5' primer, a J-beta primer mix was included in a second PCR lasting about 7 to 12 cycles. MiXCR, run by TCRdb on the 5' RACE reads, gives a single entry per CDR3 protein. The sample holds approximately 880,000 distinct CDR3 sequences; under 50% are singletons and the top ten take around 15%. The sequencing input was blood. The receptors shown here come from a young man in good health.

In this sample, this clonotype turned up a few times. Written as DNA, the CDR3 is TGCAGTGCTAGAGCGGGGACTAGCGTACTCTCCTACGAGCAGTACTTC. This sequence encodes CSARAGTSVLSYEQYF. The rearrangement joins TRBV20-1 to TRBJ2-4; TRBD2 matches 10 bases. With the DNA end fitting TRBJ2-7 better, the J assignment may be wrong. Germline V gene sequence: CDR1 DFQATT, CDR2 SNEGSKA (reference sequence). There are 16 residues in the CDR3.

The V gene is TRBV7-9, the J gene TRBJ2-1; D may be TRBD1 or TRBD2 (5 bases each). The germline V gene encodes CDR1 SEHNR and CDR2 FQNEAQ (reference sequence). This CDR3 contains 15 residues. V was shortened by 7 bases and J by 4 bases, with 17 bases between the two germline ends. As DNA, the CDR3 is TGTGCCAGCACCCCCGGGACGTGGGATTACAATGAGCAGTTCTTC. Its protein is CASTPGTWDYNEQFF. Together with reference TRBV7-9 and TRBJ2-1, the CDR3 gives the full variable domain: DTGVSQNPRHKITKRGQNVTFRCDPISEHNRLYWYRQTLGQGPEFLTYFQNEAQLEKSRLLSDRFSAERPKGSFSTLEIQRTEQGDSAMYLCASTPGTWDYNEQFFGPGTRLTVL.

This clonotype has a count of ten or more. The genes are TRBV3-1 and TRBJ1-4; D gene uncertain. Germline-derived CDR1 and CDR2 are LGHDT and YNNKEL (reference sequence). This CDR3 has 15 amino acids. V shed 0 bases and J shed 8 bases, with 13 bases lying between them. The CDR3 spells CASSQEGRASEKLFF. Here the CDR3 DNA reads TGTGCCAGCAGCCAAGAGGGAAGGGCGAGCGAAAAACTGTTTTTT.

Notes on this clonotype: A much larger clone differs from this one at a single base, so this may be a read error. The chain has TRBV7-2 and TRBJ2-4; maybe TRBD2 (6 bases). The ends were cut back, 1 base at V and 13 bases at J, with 20 bases in the middle. This CDR3 contains 15 residues. CDR1 and CDR2 (germline): SGHTA, FQGNSA. The DNA for the CDR3 is TGTGCCAGCAGCTTAGATCTAGCGAGGGATTCAGAGCAGTACTTC. It specifies CASSLDLARDSEQYF.

The chain employs TRBV4-3 and TRBJ1-1; unclear D gene. This CDR3 has 15 residues. Germline loops: CDR1 LGHNA, CDR2 YSLEER. V lost 4 bases and J 1 base, leaving 13 bases between the germline ends. CDR3 amino acids: CASSRVGVPNTEAFF. DNA of the CDR3: TGCGCCAGCAGCCGAGTGGGAGTCCCGAACACTGAAGCTTTCTTT.

This clonotype was picked up a small number of times. The CDR3 here is CASSPNSVIYEQFF. As DNA, the CDR3 is TGTGCCAGCAGCCCCAACTCGGTGATCTATGAGCAGTTCTTC. The J gene is TRBJ2-1, the V gene TRBV6-6; D ambiguous. This CDR3 is built from 14 residues. Trimming shortened V by 6 bases and J by 8 bases, and 17 bases separated the two germline ends. Germline V gene lookup returns CDR1 MNHNY and CDR2 SVGAGI (reference sequence).

The chain uses TRBV20-1 and TRBJ2-3; TRBD2 aligns across 8 bases. The CDR3 extends over 17 amino acids. Germline V lookup: CDR1 DFQATT, CDR2 SNEGSKA (reference sequence). The trim removed 0 bases at V and 2 bases at J, leaving 10 bases unmatched. The CDR3 DNA reads as TGCAGTGCTAGAGATGTGGCGGGAGGAGGGGACACAGATACGCAGTATTTT. Translating it yields CSARDVAGGGDTDTQYF.

On this clonotype itself: This could be a read error, since a much larger clone is one nucleotide away. V is TRBV7-2 and J is TRBJ2-1; D is unresolved. In germline, CDR1 is SGHTA, CDR2 FQGNSA. The CDR3 spans 13 residues. DNA of the CDR3: TGTGCCAACAGCCCGCCCTCTAGAAATGAGCAGTTCTTC. Residues: CANSPPSRNEQFF.

This clonotype was detected only a few times. V and J are TRBV9 and TRBJ1-1; D remains ambiguous. The CDR3 sequence is 15 residues long. Germline V gene lookup returns CDR1 SGDLS and CDR2 YYNGEE. V lost 4 bases and J lost 0, with 13 bases in between. The CDR3 DNA reads TGTGCCAGCAGCCGCAGTTGGGCAGTGAACACTGAAGCTTTCTTT. It yields the protein CASSRSWAVNTEAFF.

The V call is TRBV6-2 or TRBV6-3, the J call TRBJ2-3; D might be TRBD1 or TRBD2, each matching 5 bases. Germline CDR1 is MNHEY and CDR2 is SVGEGT. This CDR3 region has 14 residues. V gave up 9 bases and J gave up 0 bases, with 13 bases separating them. The CDR3: CARLGERSTDTQYF. The DNA for the CDR3 is TGTGCCAGACTGGGGGAGCGGAGCACAGATACGCAGTATTTT.

V gene TRBV12-3 or TRBV12-4 combines with J gene TRBJ2-5; D possibly corresponds to TRBD1 (6 bases). With 4 bases removed from V and 2 bases from J, the gap between germline ends came to 14 bases. This CDR3 has 15 amino acids. CDR3 amino acids: CASSSTGTYQETQYF. For the CDR3, the DNA is TGTGCCAGCAGTTCAACCGGGACATATCAAGAGACCCAGTACTTC.

The rearrangement uses TRBV12-3 or TRBV12-4 and TRBJ2-4, with TRBD1 as a possible D gene (6 bases). Trimming took off 6 bases at V and 0 bases at J, with 12 bases between the two ends. The CDR3 extends over 15 amino acids. CDR3 in amino acids: CASSLRQVAKNIQYF. The CDR3 nucleotides read TGTGCCAGCAGCCTTAGACAGGTAGCCAAAAACATTCAGTACTTC.

This clonotype has only a few counts. The chain carries TRBV7-9 and TRBJ2-1, with a tentative D call TRBD1 (5 bases). From germline, CDR1 is SEHNR and CDR2 FQNEAQ (reference sequence). The CDR3 consists of 12 residues. V was shortened by 5 bases and J by 9 bases, with 11 bases between the two germline ends. CDR3 protein: CASSKTVVEQFF. The CDR3 DNA sequence: TGTGCCAGCAGCAAGACAGTAGTTGAGCAGTTCTTC.

This clonotype was seen only a few times. This chain connects TRBV6-1 to TRBJ2-5; D gene ambiguous. V was trimmed by 6 bases and J by 0 bases, leaving 8 bases between them. Germline V CDR1 and CDR2: MNHNS, SASEGT. CDR3 length equals 13 residues. The CDR3 sequence: CASRESNQETQYF. For the CDR3, the DNA is TGTGCCAGCAGGGAGAGTAACCAAGAGACCCAGTACTTC.

This chain uses TRBV29-1 with TRBJ2-7, with 7 positions matching TRBD1. This CDR3 has 12 amino acids. Per germline, CDR1 SQVTM and CDR2 ANQGSEA. Germline trimming cut 7 bases from V and 3 bases from J; bases unmatched to any gene: 6. The CDR3 coding sequence is TGCAGCGCTCAGGGGACAGTCTACGAGCAGTACTTC. Translation gives CSAQGTVYEQYF.

Only a few counts were recorded for this clonotype. The chain is built from TRBV6-2 or TRBV6-3 and TRBJ2-1; a possible D gene is TRBD2 (5 bases). Deletions cut 0 bases from V and 2 bases from J, with 11 bases between. CDR1 is MNHEY, CDR2 SVGEGT, per germline. The CDR3 is 16 residues long. The CDR3: CASSYSRRLTYNEQFF. The CDR3 region has the DNA TGTGCCAGCAGTTACTCGCGACGACTAACCTACAATGAGCAGTTCTTC.

This clonotype was counted between two and nine times. This chain uses TRBV4-2 with TRBJ2-7; D is possibly TRBD1 (6 bases). Trimming pared 0 bases from V and 3 bases from J, leaving 12 bases between. The CDR3 runs 15 residues. The V gene's germline CDR1 is LGHNA and CDR2 YNFKEQ. CDR3 region: CASSQDGQNRYEQYF. The CDR3 DNA reads TGTGCCAGCAGCCAAGATGGACAGAACCGCTACGAGCAGTACTTC.

About this clonotype itself: A read error may explain this, as a much larger clone is one base away. The rearrangement links TRBV20-1 to TRBJ2-5, with D perhaps matching TRBD2 (5 bases). This CDR3 has 13 residues. Trimming pared 3 bases from V and 5 bases from J, leaving 13 bases between. Germline V gene sequence: CDR1 DFQATT, CDR2 SNEGSKA (reference sequence). The CDR3 region has the DNA TGCAGTGCTAGTCACAGTGGCGGGGAGACCCAGTACTTC. Amino acid sequence: CSASHSGGETQYF.

The V and J genes are TRBV6-2 or TRBV6-3 and TRBJ2-1, with 7 nucleotides matching TRBD1. The CDR3 consists of 16 residues. CDR1 and CDR2 from the germline V gene are MNHEY and SVGEGT. V dropped 8 bases and J dropped 0; count of bases not matched to a gene: 10. The CDR3 coding sequence is TGTGCCAGCGGGACAGCTTCCTCCAGCTCCTACAATGAGCAGTTCTTC. It translates to CASGTASSSSYNEQFF.

The V gene is TRBV9, the J gene TRBJ2-3; D unresolved. Trimming removed 0 bases at V and 2 bases at J, with 7 bases between. CDR3 length: 14 residues. The germline V gene encodes CDR1 SGDLS and CDR2 YYNGEE. The CDR3 protein is CASSVVESTDTQYF. In DNA form, the CDR3 reads TGTGCCAGCAGCGTAGTAGAGTCCACAGATACGCAGTATTTT.

V usage is TRBV29-1 and J usage is TRBJ2-4; D unclear. The CDR3 is 13 amino acids. CDR1 is SQVTM, CDR2 ANQGSEA, per germline. The V end was cut by 7 bases, the J end by 0 bases, with 10 bases between. CDR3 in DNA: TGCAGCGCCGAAGGATCAGCCAAAAACATTCAGTACTTC. Its protein product is CSAEGSAKNIQYF. Full variable domain (missing parts from reference TRBV29-1 and TRBJ2-4): SAVISQKPSRDICQRGTSLTIQCQVDSQVTMMFWYRQQPGQSLTLIATANQGSEATYESGFVIDKFPISRPNLTFSTLTVSNMSPEDSSIYLCSAEGSAKNIQYFGAGTRLSVL.

With regard to this clonotype: Compared with germline, one end of the junction differs, possibly owing to a read error. The rearrangement links TRBV11-3 to TRBJ2-4, with TRBD1 as a possible D gene (5 bases). The J call may be wrong; the DNA end is better matched by TRBJ2-7. CDR3 size: 15 residues. CDR1 and CDR2 from the germline V gene are SGHNT and YENEEA. This chain's CDR3 is CASSLKWGGSCEQYF. CDR3 DNA sequence: TGTGCCAGCAGCTTAAAGTGGGGCGGTTCCTGCGAGCAGTACTTC.

This chain joins TRBV14 and TRBJ2-5, with D tentatively TRBD1 (5 bases). The CDR3 covers 15 residues. Trimming left V 0 bases short and J 2 bases short, with 10 bases between. From germline, CDR1 is SGHDN and CDR2 FVKESK. The CDR3 coding sequence is TGTGCCAGCAGCCAAGATAGACAGCATCAAGAGACCCAGTACTTC. Encoded protein: CASSQDRQHQETQYF. Full variable domain (missing parts from reference TRBV14 and TRBJ2-5): EAGVTQFPSHSVIEKGQTVTLRCDPISGHDNLYWYRRVMGKEIKFLLHFVKESKQDESGMPNNRFLAERTGGTYSTLKVQPAELEDSGVYFCASSQDRQHQETQYFGPGTRLLVL.

This clonotype occurred a few times. The chain is built from TRBV2 and TRBJ1-1; TRBD1 might be the D (5 bases). The CDR3 consists of 13 residues. Germline V CDR1 and CDR2: SNHLY, FYNNEI. V gave up 6 bases and J gave up 1 base, with 9 bases separating them. The CDR3 is CASSQTENTEAFF. CDR3 nucleotide sequence: TGTGCCAGCAGCCAGACAGAGAACACTGAAGCTTTCTTT.

Ten or more counts support this clonotype. The gene calls are TRBV4-2 and TRBJ2-3; unclear D gene. Germline CDR1 and CDR2: LGHNA and YNFKEQ. V was trimmed by 0 bases and J by 0 bases, leaving 13 bases between them. This CDR3 is built from 17 residues. The DNA of the CDR3 is TGTGCCAGCAGCCAAGATTCTGGCGCGGCTAGCACAGATACGCAGTATTTT. Its protein product is CASSQDSGAASTDTQYF.

The V and J genes are TRBV3-1 and TRBJ2-1; TRBD1 is a possible D gene (7 bases). The J call may be in error: the DNA end matches TRBJ2-7 better. CDR3 length: 16 amino acids. Germline V gene sequence: CDR1 LGHDT, CDR2 YNNKEL (reference sequence). The CDR3 coding sequence is TGTGCCAGCAGCTATCGACAGGGACTTTCCTACAATGAGCAGTACTTC. Translated: CASSYRQGLSYNEQYF.

This chain connects TRBV15 to TRBJ1-5; maybe TRBD1 (6 bases). There are 13 residues in the CDR3. Germline V gives CDR1 LNHNV, CDR2 YYDKDF (reference sequence). Trimming took 7 bases from V and 3 from J, leaving 10 bases between them. The CDR3 protein is CATTQGNNQPQHF. The CDR3 DNA is TGTGCCACCACACAGGGCAACAATCAGCCCCAGCATTTT.